What follows are 30 T cell receptor beta chains derived from one specimen sequenced in a study of cytomegalovirus exposure and HLA in healthy donors (dated by TCRdb to the late 2010s). Library prep was done by the immunoSEQ multiplex PCR assay. A mixture of 60 forward primers for TCR Vbeta segments and 13 reverse primers for TCR Jbeta segments was used in the multiplex PCR. TCRdb mirrors the immuneACCESS table, restricted to in-frame sequences. Some clones are absent from its copies; in checked studies, under half trace to an unresolved V gene, and the reason for the others is unknown. The sample profile shows around 300,000 clones; around nine tenths of them were found once. The ten largest clones represent approximately 2.2% of the sample. Sequenced sample: PBMCs. The receptors come from a woman in her late teens or twenties in good health and CMV-seronegative.

The V call is TRBV15, the J call TRBJ2-7, with TRBD1 matching over 7 bases. Germline V CDR1 and CDR2: LNHNV, YYDKDF (reference sequence). The CDR3 runs to 16 residues. Losses at the gene ends were 3 bases for V and 2 bases for J; bases not matched to a gene: 10. CDR3 nucleotide sequence: TGTGCCACCAGCAGGTTAGCCGGGACAGCGACCTACGAGCAGTACTTC. This sequence encodes CATSRLAGTATYEQYF.

The chain combines TRBV7-9 with TRBJ2-3; D is undetermined. Per germline, CDR1 SEHNR and CDR2 FQNEAQ (reference sequence). Deletions cut 5 bases from V and 7 bases from J, with 13 bases between. This CDR3 comprises 13 residues. CDR3 nucleotides: TGTGCCAGCAGCATCCGTAATGTAAATACGCAGTATTTT. Translation: CASSIRNVNTQYF.

J is TRBJ2-2 and V is TRBV10-2, with TRBD2 as a possible D gene (5 bases). This CDR3 has 14 residues. The V gene's germline CDR1 is WSHSY and CDR2 SAAADI. V lost 7 bases and J 0 bases, leaving 9 bases between the germline ends. The CDR3 DNA is TGCGCCAGCAACGGGGTCCCGAACACCGGGGAGCTGTTTTTT. It yields the protein CASNGVPNTGELFF.

V and J are TRBV5-6 and TRBJ1-5, with unresolved D. Germline CDR1 is SGHDT and CDR2 is YYEEEE. CDR3 size: 17 residues. V was trimmed by 4 bases and J by 0 bases, leaving 17 bases between them. The CDR3 spells CASSPGGESYSNQPQHF. For the CDR3, the DNA is TGTGCCAGCAGCCCCGGCGGTGAATCCTATAGCAATCAGCCCCAGCATTTT.

This chain joins TRBV5-1 and TRBJ2-5; the D is unclear. Looked up from germline, CDR1 is SGHRS and CDR2 is YFSETQ. CDR3 length: 14 residues. Deletions cut 0 bases from V and 5 bases from J, with 11 bases between. In nucleotides, the CDR3 is TGCGCCAGCAGCTTGGAGCCTACGGAGGAGACCCAGTACTTC. It encodes CASSLEPTEETQYF.

V gene TRBV6-6 combines with J gene TRBJ2-7; D is perhaps TRBD2 (5 bases). V was trimmed by 4 bases and J by 3 bases, leaving 13 bases between them. Germline CDR1 reads MNHNY; CDR2 reads SVGAGI (reference sequence). The CDR3 has 14 residues. The DNA of the CDR3 is TGTGCCAGCAGTTCCACCGGACTCTTCTACGAGCAGTACTTC. As protein: CASSSTGLFYEQYF.

A few counts support this clone. V usage is TRBV12-5 and J usage is TRBJ2-1; TRBD1 agrees at 10 bases. CDR1 LGHNT and CDR2 FRNRAP come from the germline V gene. The junction had 7 bases not matched to a gene; V was cut back by 6 bases and J by 5 bases. This CDR3 is built from 15 residues. The CDR3 spells CASGLTGTGDNEQFF. The CDR3 DNA reads as TGTGCTAGTGGCCTCACCGGGACAGGGGACAATGAGCAGTTCTTC.

The chain joins TRBV9 to TRBJ2-3; TRBD2 matches at 7 bases. This CDR3 has 18 amino acids. V trimming: 4 bases; J trimming: 0 bases; junction bases outside the gene matches: 14. Germline values: CDR1 SGDLS, CDR2 YYNGEE. CDR3 sequence: CASSPRGEGLSSTDTQYF. The CDR3 DNA is TGTGCCAGCAGCCCCCGGGGGGAGGGCCTTTCTAGCACAGATACGCAGTATTTT.

This clone occurred once. The chain employs TRBV6-5 and TRBJ1-6, with D hard to call. Germline loops: CDR1 MNHEY, CDR2 SVGAGI. This CDR3 is 15 amino acids long. Trimming shortened V by 0 bases and J by 10 bases, and 13 bases separated the two germline ends. CDR3 nucleotides: TGTGCCAGCAGTTACTCGTGGACGGAGGACTCACCCCTCCACTTT. This translates into CASSYSWTEDSPLHF.

This clone was counted only a few times. This chain connects TRBV5-5 to TRBJ1-5; TRBD1 matches 7 bases. Germline CDR1 is SGHKS and CDR2 is YYEKEE (reference sequence). V lost 3 bases and J lost 7; bases outside the gene matches: 7. This CDR3 has 14 residues. CDR3 residues: CASSSTGVGQPQHF. Here the CDR3 DNA reads TGTGCCAGCAGCTCCACAGGGGTAGGGCAGCCCCAGCATTTT.

The V gene is TRBV2, the J gene TRBJ2-7; perhaps TRBD1 as D (5 bases). Trimming removed 7 bases from V and 6 bases from J, with 16 bases in between. Germline CDR1 and CDR2: SNHLY and FYNNEI. The CDR3 is made up of 13 amino acids. DNA of the CDR3: TGTGCCAGCACGACAGATAGCTCTGGCGAGCAGTACTTC. It codes for CASTTDSSGEQYF.

This chain links TRBV7-9 with TRBJ2-7, with D tentatively TRBD2 (5 bases). Between the trimmed V and J ends, which lost 0 bases and 4 bases, there was a span of 7 bases. The CDR3 covers 13 residues. Germline V CDR1 and CDR2: SEHNR, FQNEAQ (reference sequence). The CDR3 bases are TGTGCCAGCAGCTTAGCTCGGGGTTACGAGCAGTACTTC. This codes for CASSLARGYEQYF.

The V and J genes are TRBV5-6 and TRBJ2-5; 9 bases are shared with TRBD2. V was pared by 4 bases and J by 5 bases, with 9 bases of the junction left unmatched. The CDR3 length is 15 residues. CDR1 SGHDT and CDR2 YYEEEE come from the germline V gene. CDR3 region: CASSLYLLAGETQYF. DNA of the CDR3: TGTGCCAGCAGCCTCTACCTCCTAGCGGGGGAGACCCAGTACTTC.

In DNA form, the CDR3 reads TGTGCCAGCAGCTCACCGAGGACAGGGGGCGAAGCTTTCTTT. It yields the protein CASSSPRTGGEAFF. The chain couples TRBV7-9 to TRBJ1-1, with 11 nucleotides matching TRBD1. J lost 8 bases, V lost 4 bases, and 6 bases had no gene match. Germline V gene data show CDR1 as SEHNR and CDR2 as FQNEAQ (reference sequence). The CDR3 consists of 14 residues.

The CDR3 DNA reads TGTGCCATCAAACGGACAGACTCCTACGAGCAGTACTTC. Translating gives CAIKRTDSYEQYF. This sequence joins TRBV10-3 and TRBJ2-7; a possible D gene is TRBD1 (6 bases). Germline V gene sequence: CDR1 ENHRY, CDR2 SYGVKD. V lost 7 bases to trimming and J lost 0 bases, with 10 bases between them. The CDR3 is made up of 13 amino acids.

To note about this clone: Within the sample, other DNA sequences also encode this same CDR3. J is TRBJ2-7 and V is TRBV6-5; a weak D match, TRBD2 (7 bases). Germline V gene data show CDR1 as MNHEY and CDR2 as SVGAGI. The germline V and J ends were trimmed by 9 bases and 4 bases, with 22 bases remaining between them. The CDR3 runs to 15 residues. The CDR3 region is CASTSGRGGGYEQYF. The CDR3 nucleotides are TGTGCCAGTACCTCCGGGAGAGGGGGAGGGTACGAGCAGTACTTC.

The rearrangement joins TRBV18 to TRBJ2-7; D possibly corresponds to TRBD1 (6 bases). In germline, CDR1 is KGHSH, CDR2 LQKENI. The CDR3 covers 14 residues. V was shortened by 3 bases and J by 3 bases, with 12 bases between the two germline ends. CDR3 in amino acids: CASSPMTGFYEQYF. The DNA of the CDR3 is TGTGCCAGCTCACCGATGACAGGTTTCTACGAGCAGTACTTC.

The J gene is TRBJ1-1, the V gene TRBV10-3; 11 bases match TRBD1. This CDR3 is 13 amino acids long. Germline V CDR1 and CDR2: ENHRY, SYGVKD. V was pared by 4 bases and J by 7 bases, with 2 bases of the junction left unmatched. Written as DNA, the CDR3 is TGTGCCATCAGTGGGGACAGGGGGGGTGAAGCTTTCTTT. Amino acids: CAISGDRGGEAFF.

This clone came up once. The chain is built from TRBV19 and TRBJ1-2; the D is unclear. The germline V gene has CDR1 LNHDA and CDR2 SQIVND (reference sequence). V was trimmed by 4 bases and J by 2 bases, leaving 8 bases between them. CDR3 length: 13 residues. In nucleotides, the CDR3 is TGTGCCAGTAGTAGGGCAGGAAACTATGGCTACACCTTC. Its translation: CASSRAGNYGYTF.

V and J are TRBV5-5 and TRBJ2-7; 8 bases map to TRBD1. The germline gives CDR1 SGHKS, CDR2 YYEKEE (reference sequence). The CDR3 contains 16 residues. Trimming cost V 1 base and J 1 base; bases outside gene matches: 7. The CDR3 sequence is CASSLRTGSGSYEQYF. The CDR3 DNA follows: TGTGCCAGCAGCTTGAGGACAGGGAGTGGGTCCTACGAGCAGTACTTC.

This chain uses TRBV18 with TRBJ2-7; maybe TRBD1 (5 bases). The germline V gene encodes CDR1 KGHSH and CDR2 LQKENI. CDR3 length: 15 amino acids. Trimming removed 1 base at V and 2 bases at J, with 12 bases between. As DNA, the CDR3 is TGTGCCAGCTCACCACACGAACAGGTACCCTACGAGCAGTACTTC. It is translated as CASSPHEQVPYEQYF.

The chain links TRBV19 to TRBJ2-2; 14 bases line up with TRBD2. Unmatched junction bases numbered 3, after V lost 7 bases and J lost 5 bases. The CDR3 has 15 amino acids. Germline V gene data show CDR1 as LNHDA and CDR2 as SQIVND (reference sequence). The CDR3 sequence is CASNRLAGGTGELFF. The DNA of the CDR3 is TGTGCCAGTAACCGACTAGCGGGGGGGACCGGGGAGCTGTTTTTT.

The CDR3 coding sequence is TGTGCCAGCAGTTTCATCGGGACTAGCGGGGGGGGTTCCTACAATGAGCAGTTCTTC. Protein sequence: CASSFIGTSGGGSYNEQFF. The V gene is TRBV27, the J gene TRBJ2-1, with 16 nucleotides matching TRBD2. J was trimmed by 1 base and V by 3 bases; bases with no gene match: 6. Per germline, CDR1 MNHEY and CDR2 SMNVEV (reference sequence). This CDR3 has 19 residues.

The chain recombines TRBV5-1 with TRBJ2-7; 12 bases align to TRBD1. CDR3 length equals 15 residues. Germline CDR1 reads SGHRS; CDR2 reads YFSETQ. V dropped 2 bases and J dropped 6; count of bases not matched to a gene: 6. The CDR3 region is CASSFTGTGGGEQYF. In DNA, the CDR3 is TGCGCCAGCAGCTTCACAGGGACAGGGGGCGGCGAGCAGTACTTC.

The chain recombines TRBV5-1 with TRBJ1-3; 7 bases are a match to TRBD1. Unmatched junction bases numbered 9, after V lost 4 bases and J lost 8 bases. The CDR3 extends over 14 amino acids. In germline, CDR1 is SGHRS, CDR2 YFSETQ. The CDR3 bases are TGCGCCAGCAGCCCGCGACAGGGAGAAGACACCATATATTTT. This codes for CASSPRQGEDTIYF.

The chain is built from TRBV4-1 and TRBJ1-2; D gene unclear. Trimming removed 3 bases from V and 2 bases from J, with 7 bases in between. There are 13 residues in the CDR3. CDR1 MGHRA and CDR2 YSYEKL come from the germline V gene. The CDR3: CASSQEGNYGYTF. The CDR3 DNA sequence: TGCGCCAGCAGCCAGGAGGGAAACTATGGCTACACCTTC.

The rearrangement joins TRBV5-1 to TRBJ2-2, with D unresolved. Trimming shortened V by 0 bases and J by 2 bases, and 8 bases separated the two germline ends. CDR1 is SGHRS and CDR2 is YFSETQ in the germline V gene. The CDR3 sequence is 15 residues long. CDR3 sequence (DNA): TGCGCCAGCAGCTTGGCCAGGCCCAACACCGGGGAGCTGTTTTTT. Residues: CASSLARPNTGELFF.

The rearrangement uses TRBV5-6 and TRBJ2-5, with 7 nucleotides matching TRBD1. The J call may be mistaken, given a closer DNA end match to TRBJ2-7. In germline, CDR1 is SGHDT, CDR2 YYEEEE. This CDR3 region has 13 residues. The CDR3 DNA follows: TGTGCCAGCAGCATTGGACAGGACTACGAGCAGTACTTC. It specifies CASSIGQDYEQYF.

The V and J genes are TRBV7-2 and TRBJ2-1, with 10 bases aligning to TRBD2. Germline values: CDR1 SGHTA, CDR2 FQGNSA. The CDR3 is 15 residues long. J was trimmed by 8 bases and V by 0 bases; bases with no gene match: 4. The CDR3 here is CASSLASGGRYEQFF. CDR3 sequence (DNA): TGTGCCAGCAGCTTAGCTAGCGGGGGGCGCTATGAGCAGTTCTTC.

This clone was seen a handful of times. The chain has TRBV29-1 and TRBJ1-3; 7 bases are shared with TRBD1. The ends lost 6 bases at V and 3 bases at J; junction bases unmatched: 8. Germline V gene data show CDR1 as SQVTM and CDR2 as ANQGSEA. This CDR3 spans 14 amino acids. The CDR3: CSVTDRELGNTIYF. CDR3 nucleotides: TGCAGCGTCACCGACAGGGAACTTGGAAACACCATATATTTT.